This TCR beta chain is from a study of OX40 agonist ivuxolimab in advanced cancers. About the research overall: Patients received intravenous ivuxolimab every 2 weeks at 0.01 to 10 mg/kg. Study results and limitations: Compared with others, partial responders at 0.1-3.0 mg/kg displayed clonal expansion among the lowest. CD4+ and CD8+ blood T cells expanded clonally by week 6 at 0.1 to 3.0 mg/kg. Among T cells, CD8+ cells averaged more expanded clones than CD4+ cells.

Remarks on this clone: The antigen is undetermined.

Produced via immunoSEQ multiplex PCR; TCRdb's table is partial and in-frame only. This sample has about 43,000 clones, with approximately 86% found just once. Trimming stripped 6 bases from V and 0 bases from J, with 19 bases between. Germline V gene data show CDR1 as MGHRA and CDR2 as YSYEKL. The CDR3 extends over 17 amino acids. The source was CD4+ or CD8+ T cells sorted from blood, collected in a trial of the OX40 agonist ivuxolimab. V usage is TRBV4-1 and J usage is TRBJ2-3, with D perhaps assigned TRBD1 or TRBD2 (5 bases each). This receptor was taken from an adult with an advanced solid tumor such as melanoma, head and neck, liver or kidney cancer. This CDR3 is CASRGGEGLPSTDTQYF. In nucleotides, the CDR3 is TGCGCCAGCAGGGGTGGCGAGGGGCTTCCAAGCACAGATACGCAGTATTTT.